This T cell receptor (beta chain) was found in a study of blood T cell repertoires in COVID-19. Trimming removed 2 bases at V and 1 base at J, with 6 bases between. The CDR3 loop spans 13 amino acids. Germline-derived CDR1 and CDR2 are SGHTA and FQGTGA. Clones were sequenced by immunoSEQ multiplex PCR, and TCRdb holds only the in-frame ones, with some missing. Of some 300,000 clones listed, around four fifths are singletons. This TCR came from a woman aged 50 to 65 with active or convalescent COVID-19. Sequenced material: peripheral blood. This rearrangement joins TRBV7-3 to TRBJ2-7; perhaps TRBD2 as D (5 bases). CDR3: CASSLQRSYEQYF. For the CDR3, the DNA is TGTGCCAGCAGCTTACAGCGGTCCTACGAGCAGTACTTC.